This T cell receptor (beta chain) was recorded in a study of shared clonotypes between healthy human individuals. Subsets obtained from CD4+ cells comprised CD45RA+ naive and CD45RA-negative memory cells. Produced via immunoSEQ multiplex PCR; TCRdb's table is partial and in-frame only. The profile covers about a million clones, with around three quarters appearing a single time and more than 0.85% taken by the ten largest. The sample consisted of memory CD4+ T cells from PBMCs. Subset of the sample: CD45RA-negative fraction. The TCR originated in a man aged 18 to 30 in good health. Some clones in this sample may be carry-over from other donors' samples.

CDR3 DNA sequence: TGTGCCAGCAGTTACAAGAGAGGGGGCCATTATGGCTACACCTTC. Translated, it gives CASSYKRGGHYGYTF. This chain joins TRBV6-5 and TRBJ1-2, with 7 bases that match TRBD1. J gave up 5 bases and V 2 bases, and 8 bases lay outside the gene matches. The germline CDR1 and CDR2 sequences are MNHEY and SVGAGI. The CDR3 runs 15 residues.